This TCR beta chain emerged from a study of T cell changes during pregnancy in multiple sclerosis. Germline V lookup: CDR1 SGHDT, CDR2 YYEEEE. The CDR3 loop spans 14 amino acids. V gave up 2 bases and J gave up 5 bases, with 13 bases separating them. Some clones are missing from TCRdb's copy, which holds only in-frame ones; the method was immunoSEQ multiplex PCR. The sample has under 45,000 clones, 70% to 90% seen once. The genes are TRBV5-6 and TRBJ1-2, with D perhaps matching TRBD1 (5 bases). The sequence derives from a female donor with multiple sclerosis, enrolled in a pregnancy study. The starting material was CD8+ T cells from peripheral blood mononuclear cells, obtained in the first trimester of pregnancy. CDR3 sequence (DNA): TGTGCCAGCAGCTTAGAAGGGGCCATATATGGCTACACCTTC. Its translation: CASSLEGAIYGYTF.